This TCR beta chain is from a study of blood T cell repertoires in COVID-19. Overall study context: The origin of the acute and convalescent COVID-19 samples was the United States, Italy and Spain. T cells, B-cell-depleted T cells, or PBMCs supplied cDNA or gDNA.

After removal of 8 bases from V and 1 base from J, the junction contained 9 bases not matched to a gene. Per germline, CDR1 MDHEN and CDR2 SYDVKM. The CDR3 consists of 15 residues. Per the original methods: Amplification of reference gene primers was used by the study to estimate nucleated cell counts. TCRdb's table, derived via immunoSEQ multiplex PCR, lists solely in-frame clones and lacks some. That table furnishes V, J and clone size, whereas the DNA furnished D and trimming. The sample gives fewer than 350,000 clones, about 86% of which show up once; 13% is in the top ten. Those enrolled in Seattle joined during active infection and were followed longitudinally afterward.

The chain couples TRBV28 to TRBJ1-1, with 8 bases matching TRBD1. Material: peripheral blood. The TCR originated in a woman in her 70s with COVID-19, enrolled during active disease. CDR3 region: CASYTPGQGNTEAFF. The DNA of the CDR3 is TGTGCCAGCTATACCCCCGGACAGGGGAACACTGAAGCTTTCTTT.